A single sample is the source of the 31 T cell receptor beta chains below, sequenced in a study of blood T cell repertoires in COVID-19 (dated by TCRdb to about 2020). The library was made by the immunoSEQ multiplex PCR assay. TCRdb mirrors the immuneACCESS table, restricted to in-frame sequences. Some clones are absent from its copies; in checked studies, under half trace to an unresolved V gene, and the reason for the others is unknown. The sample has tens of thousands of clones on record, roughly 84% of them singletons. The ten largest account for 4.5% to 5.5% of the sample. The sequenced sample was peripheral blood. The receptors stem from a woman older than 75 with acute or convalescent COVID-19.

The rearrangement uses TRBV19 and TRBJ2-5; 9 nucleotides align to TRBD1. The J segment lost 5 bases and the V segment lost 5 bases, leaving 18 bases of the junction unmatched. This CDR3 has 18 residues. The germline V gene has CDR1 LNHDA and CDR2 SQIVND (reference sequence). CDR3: CASSRRLSGTGLGETQYF. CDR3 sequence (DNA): TGTGCCAGTAGTCGACGATTATCCGGGACAGGGTTAGGGGAGACCCAGTACTTC.

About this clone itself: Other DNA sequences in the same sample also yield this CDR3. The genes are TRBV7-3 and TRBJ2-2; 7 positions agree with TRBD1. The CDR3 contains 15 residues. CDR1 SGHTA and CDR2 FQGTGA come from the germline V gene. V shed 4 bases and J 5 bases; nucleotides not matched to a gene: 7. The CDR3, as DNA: TGTGCCAGCAGCTCGTCCACAGGGGCGACCGGGGAGCTGTTTTTT. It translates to CASSSSTGATGELFF.

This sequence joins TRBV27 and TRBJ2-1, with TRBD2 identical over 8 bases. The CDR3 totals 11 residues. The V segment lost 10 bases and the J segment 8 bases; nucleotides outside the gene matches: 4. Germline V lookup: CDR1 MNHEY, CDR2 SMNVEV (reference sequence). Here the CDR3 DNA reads TGTGCCACCCGGGAGGGGCATGAGCAGTTCTTC. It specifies CATREGHEQFF.

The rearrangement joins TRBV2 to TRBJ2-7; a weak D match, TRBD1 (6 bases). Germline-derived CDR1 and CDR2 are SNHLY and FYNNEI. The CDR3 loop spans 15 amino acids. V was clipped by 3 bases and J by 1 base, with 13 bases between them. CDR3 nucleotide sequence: TGTGCCAGCAGTGAGGACCGGACAGCTTCCTACGAGCAGTACTTC. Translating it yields CASSEDRTASYEQYF.

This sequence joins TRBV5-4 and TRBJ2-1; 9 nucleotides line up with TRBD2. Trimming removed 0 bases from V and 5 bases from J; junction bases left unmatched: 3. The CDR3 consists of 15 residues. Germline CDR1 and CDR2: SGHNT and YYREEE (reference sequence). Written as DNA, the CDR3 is TGTGCCAGCAGCTTGGTAGCGGGGGCGCACAATGAGCAGTTCTTC. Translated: CASSLVAGAHNEQFF.

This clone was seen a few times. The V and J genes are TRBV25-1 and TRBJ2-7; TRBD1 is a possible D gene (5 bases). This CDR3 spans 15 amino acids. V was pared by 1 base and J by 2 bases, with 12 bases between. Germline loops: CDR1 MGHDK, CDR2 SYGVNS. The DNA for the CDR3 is TGTGCCAGCAGTGAATTGAAGGCAGGGACCTACGAGCAGTACTTC. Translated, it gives CASSELKAGTYEQYF.

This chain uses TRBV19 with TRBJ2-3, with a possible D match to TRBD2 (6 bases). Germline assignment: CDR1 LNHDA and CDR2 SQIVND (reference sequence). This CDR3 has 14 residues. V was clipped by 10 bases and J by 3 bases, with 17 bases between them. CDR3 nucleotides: TGTGCCATCTCCGGGGGTGATGGGACAGATACGCAGTATTTT. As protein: CAISGGDGTDTQYF. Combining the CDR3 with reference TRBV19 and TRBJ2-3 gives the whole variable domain DGGITQSPKYLFRKEGQNVTLSCEQNLNHDAMYWYRQDPGQGLRLIYYSQIVNDFQKGDIAEGYSVSREKKESFPLTVTSAQKNPTAFYLCAISGGDGTDTQYFGPGTRLTVL.

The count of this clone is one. CDR3 nucleotides: TGTGCCAGCAGCTTGGGGCAGGGGGCCAACACCGGGGAGCTGTTTTTT. This sequence encodes CASSLGQGANTGELFF. The rearrangement uses TRBV7-2 and TRBJ2-2; 8 bases align to TRBD1. CDR3 length: 16 amino acids. After removal of 3 bases from V and 2 bases from J, the junction contained 5 bases not matched to a gene. CDR1 is SGHTA and CDR2 is FQGNSA in the germline V gene.

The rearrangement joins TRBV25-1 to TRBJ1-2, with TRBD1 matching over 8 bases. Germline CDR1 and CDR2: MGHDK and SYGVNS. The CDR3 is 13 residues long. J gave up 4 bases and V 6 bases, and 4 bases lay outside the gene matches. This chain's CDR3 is CASSLTGGYGYTF. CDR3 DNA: TGTGCCAGCAGCTTAACAGGGGGCTATGGCTACACCTTC.

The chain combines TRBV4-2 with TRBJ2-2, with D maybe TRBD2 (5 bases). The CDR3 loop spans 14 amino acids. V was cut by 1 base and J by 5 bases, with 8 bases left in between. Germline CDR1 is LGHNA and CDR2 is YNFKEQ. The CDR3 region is CASSQVRGTGELFF. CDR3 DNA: TGTGCCAGCAGCCAAGTGAGAGGGACCGGGGAGCTGTTTTTT.

The CDR3 spells CASSLGQNTEAFF. DNA for the CDR3: TGTGCCAGCAGCTTAGGTCAGAACACTGAAGCTTTCTTT. V and J are TRBV7-9 and TRBJ1-1, with no clear D. V was pared by 1 base and J by 1 base, with 4 bases between. CDR1 and CDR2 from the germline V gene are SEHNR and FQNEAQ (reference sequence). The CDR3 extends over 13 amino acids.

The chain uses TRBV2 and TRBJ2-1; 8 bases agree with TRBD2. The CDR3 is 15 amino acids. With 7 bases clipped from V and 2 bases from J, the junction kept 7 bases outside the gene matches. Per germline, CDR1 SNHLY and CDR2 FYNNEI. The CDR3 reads CASTLLAGPYNEQFF. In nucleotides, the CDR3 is TGTGCCAGCACCCTGCTAGCGGGTCCCTACAATGAGCAGTTCTTC.

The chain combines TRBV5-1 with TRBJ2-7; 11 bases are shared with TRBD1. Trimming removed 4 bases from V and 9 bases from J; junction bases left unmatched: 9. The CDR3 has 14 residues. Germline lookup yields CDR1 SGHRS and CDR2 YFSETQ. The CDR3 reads CASSQDRGHRGQYF. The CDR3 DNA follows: TGCGCCAGCAGCCAGGACAGGGGGCATCGGGGGCAGTACTTC. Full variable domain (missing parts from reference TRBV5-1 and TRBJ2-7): KAGVTQTPRYLIKTRGQQVTLSCSPISGHRSVSWYQQTPGQGLQFLFEYFSETQRNKGNFPGRFSGRQFSNSRSEMNVSTLELGDSALYLCASSQDRGHRGQYFGPGTRLTVT.

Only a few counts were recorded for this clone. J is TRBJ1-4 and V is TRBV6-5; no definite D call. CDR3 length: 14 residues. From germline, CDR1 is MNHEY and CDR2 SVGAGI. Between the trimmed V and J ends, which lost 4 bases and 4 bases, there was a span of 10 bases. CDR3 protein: CASSSRRDNEKLFF. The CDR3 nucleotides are TGTGCCAGCAGTTCAAGGAGAGATAATGAAAAACTGTTTTTT.

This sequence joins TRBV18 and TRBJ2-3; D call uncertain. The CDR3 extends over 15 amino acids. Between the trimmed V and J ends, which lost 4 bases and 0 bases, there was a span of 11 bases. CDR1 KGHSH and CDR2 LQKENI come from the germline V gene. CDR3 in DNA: TGTGCCAGCTCACTCACACAGCAAAGCACAGATACGCAGTATTTT. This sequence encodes CASSLTQQSTDTQYF.

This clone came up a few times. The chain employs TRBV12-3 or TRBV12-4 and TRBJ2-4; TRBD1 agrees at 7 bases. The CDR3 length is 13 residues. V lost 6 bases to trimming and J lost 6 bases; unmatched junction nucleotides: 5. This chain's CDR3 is CASRMGQLNIQYF. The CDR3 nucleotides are TGTGCCAGCAGGATGGGACAGCTAAACATTCAGTACTTC.

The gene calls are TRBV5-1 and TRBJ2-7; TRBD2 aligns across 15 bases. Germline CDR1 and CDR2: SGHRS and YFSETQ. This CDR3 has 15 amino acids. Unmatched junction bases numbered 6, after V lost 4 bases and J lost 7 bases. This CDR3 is CASSSGLAGGLEQYF. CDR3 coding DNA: TGCGCCAGCAGCAGCGGACTAGCGGGAGGGCTTGAGCAGTACTTC.

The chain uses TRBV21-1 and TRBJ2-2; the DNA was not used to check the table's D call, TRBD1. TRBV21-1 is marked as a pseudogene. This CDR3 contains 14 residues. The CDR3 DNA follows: TGTGCCAGAAGGGACAGGGGGCCTACCGGGGAGCTGTTTTTT. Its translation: CARRDRGPTGELFF.

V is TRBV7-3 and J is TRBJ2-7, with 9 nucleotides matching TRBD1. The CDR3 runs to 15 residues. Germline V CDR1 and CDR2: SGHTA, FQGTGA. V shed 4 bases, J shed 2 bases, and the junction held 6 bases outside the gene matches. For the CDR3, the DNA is TGTGCCAGCAGCTATGATAGACAGGGGGCCTACGAGCAGTACTTC. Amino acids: CASSYDRQGAYEQYF.

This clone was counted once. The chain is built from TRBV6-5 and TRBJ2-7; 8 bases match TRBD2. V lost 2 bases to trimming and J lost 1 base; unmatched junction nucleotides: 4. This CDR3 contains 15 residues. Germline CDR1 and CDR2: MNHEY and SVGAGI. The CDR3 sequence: CASSYGAGESYEQYF. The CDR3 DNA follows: TGTGCCAGCAGTTACGGAGCGGGAGAATCCTACGAGCAGTACTTC.

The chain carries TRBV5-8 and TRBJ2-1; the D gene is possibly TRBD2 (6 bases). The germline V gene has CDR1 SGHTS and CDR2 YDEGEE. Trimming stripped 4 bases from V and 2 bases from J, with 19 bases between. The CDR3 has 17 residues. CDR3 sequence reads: CASSPPVGRDPYNEQFF. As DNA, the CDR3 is TGTGCCAGCAGCCCGCCCGTCGGGCGGGACCCCTACAATGAGCAGTTCTTC. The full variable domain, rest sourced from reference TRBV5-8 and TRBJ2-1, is EAGVTQSPTHLIKTRGQQATLRCSPISGHTSVYWYQQALGLGLQFLLWYDEGEERNRGNFPPRFSGRQFPNYSSELNVNALELEDSALYLCASSPPVGRDPYNEQFFGPGTRLTVL.

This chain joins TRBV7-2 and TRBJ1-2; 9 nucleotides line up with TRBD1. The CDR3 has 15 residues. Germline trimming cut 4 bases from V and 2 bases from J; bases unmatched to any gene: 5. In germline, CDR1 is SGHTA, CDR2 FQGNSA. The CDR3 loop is CASSYLGQGNYGYTF. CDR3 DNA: TGTGCCAGCAGCTACCTTGGACAGGGGAACTATGGCTACACCTTC.

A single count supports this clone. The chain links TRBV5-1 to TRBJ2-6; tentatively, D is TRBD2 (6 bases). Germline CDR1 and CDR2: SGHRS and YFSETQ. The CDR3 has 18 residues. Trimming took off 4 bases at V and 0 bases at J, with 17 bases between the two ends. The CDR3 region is CASSRDSTRVSGANVLTF. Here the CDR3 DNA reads TGCGCCAGCAGCCGGGACTCCACACGGGTCTCTGGGGCCAACGTCCTGACTTTC.

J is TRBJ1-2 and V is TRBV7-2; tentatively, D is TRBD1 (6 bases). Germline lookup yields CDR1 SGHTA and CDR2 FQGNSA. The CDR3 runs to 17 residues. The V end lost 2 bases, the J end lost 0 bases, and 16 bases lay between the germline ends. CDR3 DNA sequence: TGTGCCAGCAGCTTAAGGCCGGGGGGCTTCTCTAACTATGGCTACACCTTC. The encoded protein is CASSLRPGGFSNYGYTF.

The CDR3 protein is CASSPRLGQGSSYEQYF. CDR3 in DNA: TGTGCCAGCTCACCACGATTGGGACAGGGGAGCTCCTACGAGCAGTACTTC. The V gene is TRBV18, the J gene TRBJ2-7; 10 bases are a match to TRBD1. The V gene's germline CDR1 is KGHSH and CDR2 LQKENI. The CDR3 totals 17 residues. The junction had 6 bases not matched to a gene; V was cut back by 1 base and J by 0 bases.

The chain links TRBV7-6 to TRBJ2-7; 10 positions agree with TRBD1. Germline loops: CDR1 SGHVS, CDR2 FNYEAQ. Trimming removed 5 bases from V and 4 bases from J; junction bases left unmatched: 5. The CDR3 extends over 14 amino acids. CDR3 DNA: TGTGCCAGCAGCGCCCGGGACAGGGGATACGAGCAGTACTTC. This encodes CASSARDRGYEQYF.

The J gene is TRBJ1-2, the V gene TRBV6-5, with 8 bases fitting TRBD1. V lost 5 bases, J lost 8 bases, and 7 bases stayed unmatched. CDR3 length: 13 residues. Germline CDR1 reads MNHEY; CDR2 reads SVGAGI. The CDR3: CASSNIQGDGYTF. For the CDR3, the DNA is TGTGCCAGCAGTAATATACAGGGGGACGGCTACACCTTC.

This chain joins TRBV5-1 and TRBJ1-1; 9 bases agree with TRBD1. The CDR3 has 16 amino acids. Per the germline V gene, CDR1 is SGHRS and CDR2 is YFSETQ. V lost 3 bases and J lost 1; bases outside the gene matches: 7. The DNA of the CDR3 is TGCGCCAGCAGCTCACGGGGACAGGGATCGAACACTGAAGCTTTCTTT. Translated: CASSSRGQGSNTEAFF.

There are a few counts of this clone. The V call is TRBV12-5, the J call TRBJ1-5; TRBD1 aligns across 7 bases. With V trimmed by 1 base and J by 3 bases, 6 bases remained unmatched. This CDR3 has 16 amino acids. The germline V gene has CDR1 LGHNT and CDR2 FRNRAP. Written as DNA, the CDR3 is TGTGCTAGTGGTTTGGGGACAGGTCCCAACAATCAGCCCCAGCATTTT. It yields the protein CASGLGTGPNNQPQHF. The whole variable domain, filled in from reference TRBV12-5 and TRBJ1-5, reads DARVTQTPRHKVTEMGQEVTMRCQPILGHNTVFWYRQTMMQGLELLAYFRNRAPLDDSGMPKDRFSAEMPDATLATLKIQPSEPRDSAVYFCASGLGTGPNNQPQHFGDGTRLSIL.

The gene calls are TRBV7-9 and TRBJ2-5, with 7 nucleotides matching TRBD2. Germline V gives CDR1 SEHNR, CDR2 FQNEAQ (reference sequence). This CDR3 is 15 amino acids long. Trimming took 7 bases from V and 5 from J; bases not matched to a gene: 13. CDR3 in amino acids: CASTRRAGEGETQYF. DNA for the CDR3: TGTGCCAGCACCCGGAGGGCGGGGGAAGGGGAGACCCAGTACTTC.

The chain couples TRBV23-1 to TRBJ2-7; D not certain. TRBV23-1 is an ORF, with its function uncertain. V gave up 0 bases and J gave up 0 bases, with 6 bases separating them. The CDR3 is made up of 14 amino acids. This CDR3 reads CASSQSEASYEQYF. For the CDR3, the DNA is TGCGCCAGCAGTCAATCAGAAGCCTCCTACGAGCAGTACTTC.